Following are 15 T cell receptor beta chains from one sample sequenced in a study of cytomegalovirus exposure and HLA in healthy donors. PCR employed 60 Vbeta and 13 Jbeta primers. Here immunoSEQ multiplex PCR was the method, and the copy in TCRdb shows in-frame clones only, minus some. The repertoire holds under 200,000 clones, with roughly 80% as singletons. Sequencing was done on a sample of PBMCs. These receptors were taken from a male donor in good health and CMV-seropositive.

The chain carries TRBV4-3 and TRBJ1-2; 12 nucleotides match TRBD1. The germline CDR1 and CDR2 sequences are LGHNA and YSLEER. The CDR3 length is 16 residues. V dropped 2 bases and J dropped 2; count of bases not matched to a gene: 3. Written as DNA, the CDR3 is TGCGCCAGCAGCCAATCGGGACAGGGGGCAAACTATGGCTACACCTTC. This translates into CASSQSGQGANYGYTF.

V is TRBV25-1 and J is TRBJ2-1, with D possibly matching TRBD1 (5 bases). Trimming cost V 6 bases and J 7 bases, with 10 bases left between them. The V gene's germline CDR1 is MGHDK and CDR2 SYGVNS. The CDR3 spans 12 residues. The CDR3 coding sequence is TGTGCCAGCAGATCCAGGGTTAATGAGCAGTTCTTC. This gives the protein CASRSRVNEQFF.

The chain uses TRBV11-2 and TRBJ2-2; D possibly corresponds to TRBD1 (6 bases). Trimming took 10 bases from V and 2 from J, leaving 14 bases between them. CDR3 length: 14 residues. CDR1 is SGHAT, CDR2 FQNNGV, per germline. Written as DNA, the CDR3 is TGTGCCACCTCCCGCAGGGGCAACACCGGGGAGCTGTTTTTT. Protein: CATSRRGNTGELFF.

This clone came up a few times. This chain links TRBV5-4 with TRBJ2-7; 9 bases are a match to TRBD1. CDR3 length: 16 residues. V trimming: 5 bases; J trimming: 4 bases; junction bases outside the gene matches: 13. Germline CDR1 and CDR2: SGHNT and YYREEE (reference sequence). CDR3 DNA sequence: TGTGCCAGCAGTCCCGCCCCGGGACAGGGAACTTACGAGCAGTACTTC. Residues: CASSPAPGQGTYEQYF.

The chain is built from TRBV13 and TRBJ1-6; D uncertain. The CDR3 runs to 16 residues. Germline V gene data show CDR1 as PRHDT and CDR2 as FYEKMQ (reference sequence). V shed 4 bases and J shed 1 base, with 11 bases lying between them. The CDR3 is CASSSSGASYNSPLHF. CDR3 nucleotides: TGTGCCAGCAGCTCCTCTGGAGCTTCCTATAATTCACCCCTCCACTTT.

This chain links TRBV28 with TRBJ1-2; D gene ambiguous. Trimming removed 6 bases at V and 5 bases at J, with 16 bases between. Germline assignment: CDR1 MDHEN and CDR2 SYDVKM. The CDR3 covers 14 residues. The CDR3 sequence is CASSAAADDYGYTF. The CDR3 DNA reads TGTGCCAGCAGCGCCGCGGCAGACGATTATGGCTACACCTTC.

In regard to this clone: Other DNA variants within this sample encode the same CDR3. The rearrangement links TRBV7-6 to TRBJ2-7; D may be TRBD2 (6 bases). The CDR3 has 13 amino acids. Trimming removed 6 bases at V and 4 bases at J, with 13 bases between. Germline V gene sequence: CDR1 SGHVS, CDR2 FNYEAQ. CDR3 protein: CASSSSGGYEQYF. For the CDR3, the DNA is TGTGCCAGCAGTTCGTCCGGGGGATACGAGCAGTACTTC.

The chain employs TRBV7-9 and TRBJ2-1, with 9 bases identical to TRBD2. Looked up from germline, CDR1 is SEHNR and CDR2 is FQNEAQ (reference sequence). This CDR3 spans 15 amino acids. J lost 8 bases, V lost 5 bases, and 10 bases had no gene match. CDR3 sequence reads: CASSPGLARSDEQFF. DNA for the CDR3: TGTGCCAGCAGCCCCGGACTAGCGCGAAGCGATGAGCAGTTCTTC.

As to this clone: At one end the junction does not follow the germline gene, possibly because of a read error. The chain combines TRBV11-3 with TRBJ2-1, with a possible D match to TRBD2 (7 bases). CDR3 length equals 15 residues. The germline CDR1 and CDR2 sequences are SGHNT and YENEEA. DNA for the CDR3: TGTGCCAGCAGCCACGGGGGGACCGGGGGCAATGAGCAGCTCTTC. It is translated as CASSHGGTGGNEQLF.

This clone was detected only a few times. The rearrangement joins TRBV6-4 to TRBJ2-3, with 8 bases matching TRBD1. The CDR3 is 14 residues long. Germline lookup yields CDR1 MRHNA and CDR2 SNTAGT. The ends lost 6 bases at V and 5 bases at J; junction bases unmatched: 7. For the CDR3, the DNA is TGTGCCAGCAGCGTAGGACAGGGCGGAGATACGCAGTATTTT. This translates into CASSVGQGGDTQYF.

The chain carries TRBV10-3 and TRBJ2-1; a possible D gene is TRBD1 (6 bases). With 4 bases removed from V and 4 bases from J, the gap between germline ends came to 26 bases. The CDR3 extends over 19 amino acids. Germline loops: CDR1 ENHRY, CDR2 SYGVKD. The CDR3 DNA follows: TGTGCCATCAGTGCTACCCCGACAGGCGGAGGCGTATCATACAATGAGCAGTTCTTC. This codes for CAISATPTGGGVSYNEQFF.

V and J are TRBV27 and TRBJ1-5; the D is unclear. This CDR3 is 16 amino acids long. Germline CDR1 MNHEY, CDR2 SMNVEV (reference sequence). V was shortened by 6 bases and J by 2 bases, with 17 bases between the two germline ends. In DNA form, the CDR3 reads TGTGCCAGCAGAATTAAGCCCCCCCTGGGCAATCAGCCCCAGCATTTT. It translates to CASRIKPPLGNQPQHF.

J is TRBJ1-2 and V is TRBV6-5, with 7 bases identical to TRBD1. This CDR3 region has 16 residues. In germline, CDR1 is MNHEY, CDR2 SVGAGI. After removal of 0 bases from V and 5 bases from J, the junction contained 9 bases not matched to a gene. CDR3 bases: TGTGCCAGCAGTTACTCGGGGACAGCCACTCTTTATGGCTACACCTTC. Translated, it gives CASSYSGTATLYGYTF.

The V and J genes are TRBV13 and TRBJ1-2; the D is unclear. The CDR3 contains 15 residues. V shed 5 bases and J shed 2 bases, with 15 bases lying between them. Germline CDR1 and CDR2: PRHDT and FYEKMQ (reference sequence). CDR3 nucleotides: TGTGCCAGCAGCGCCAAGGACGGGAGGAACTATGGCTACACCTTC. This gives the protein CASSAKDGRNYGYTF.

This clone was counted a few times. The CDR3 reads CASSGQGPFYGYTF. In nucleotides, the CDR3 is TGTGCCAGCAGCGGACAGGGGCCCTTCTATGGCTACACCTTC. The chain has TRBV6-5 and TRBJ1-2; 9 bases align to TRBD1. After removal of 6 bases from V and 4 bases from J, the junction contained 6 bases not matched to a gene. CDR1 and CDR2 from the germline V gene are MNHEY and SVGAGI. This CDR3 contains 14 residues.